These 14 T cell receptor beta chains were all obtained from the same sample, sequenced in a study of blood T cell repertoires in COVID-19. Data came from immunoSEQ multiplex PCR; TCRdb stores just in-frame clones and leaves some out. The sample has 200,000 to 250,000 clones, 65% to 90% seen once. Sequences were obtained from PBMCs or T cells enriched from blood (not recorded which). The receptor source for this set is a woman in her thirties or forties with acute COVID-19.

The chain uses TRBV7-2 and TRBJ1-5; TRBD1 matches at 10 bases. The CDR3 loop spans 15 amino acids. CDR1 and CDR2 (germline): SGHTA, FQGNSA. The trim removed 5 bases at V and 7 bases at J, leaving 8 bases unmatched. CDR3 loop: CASSPTGTGVQPQHF. The CDR3 DNA is TGTGCCAGCAGCCCCACCGGGACAGGGGTGCAGCCCCAGCATTTT.

The chain employs TRBV10-3 and TRBJ2-7; tentatively, D is TRBD2 (5 bases). Between the trimmed V and J ends, which lost 0 bases and 0 bases, there was a span of 6 bases. Germline CDR1 reads ENHRY; CDR2 reads SYGVKD. This CDR3 has 14 residues. The CDR3 loop reads CAISESRGSYEQYF. As DNA, the CDR3 is TGTGCCATCAGTGAGTCTCGGGGCTCCTACGAGCAGTACTTC.

The J gene is TRBJ2-1, the V gene TRBV11-2, with 10 positions matching TRBD2. The germline V gene encodes CDR1 SGHAT and CDR2 FQNNGV. Losses at the gene ends were 0 bases for V and 9 bases for J; bases not matched to a gene: 11. The CDR3 contains 17 residues. The CDR3 loop reads CASSLDVSGRALVEQFF. The DNA of the CDR3 is TGTGCCAGCAGCTTAGATGTCAGCGGGAGGGCCCTAGTTGAGCAGTTCTTC.

This chain uses TRBV9 with TRBJ2-1, with 14 bases matching TRBD2. The V gene end was trimmed by 4 bases and the J gene end by 6 bases; junction bases not matched to a gene: 3. The germline gives CDR1 SGDLS, CDR2 YYNGEE. The CDR3 length is 15 residues. DNA of the CDR3: TGTGCCAGCAGCTCCGGGACTAGCGGGGGCAATGAGCAGTTCTTC. It specifies CASSSGTSGGNEQFF.

V is TRBV7-3 and J is TRBJ1-1; no clear D gene. CDR1 and CDR2 (germline): SGHTA, FQGTGA. V was trimmed by 2 bases and J by 4 bases, leaving 8 bases between them. This CDR3 is built from 13 residues. The CDR3 DNA is TGTGCCAGCAGCTTACACAGATCCACTGAAGCTTTCTTT. Its translation: CASSLHRSTEAFF.

This sequence joins TRBV7-3 and TRBJ1-1; D might be TRBD1 (6 bases). CDR1 and CDR2 (germline): SGHTA, FQGTGA. V was trimmed by 0 bases and J by 0 bases, leaving 14 bases between them. This CDR3 has 17 amino acids. The CDR3 DNA is TGTGCCAGCAGCTTAACGGCGAGGGGGACGATGAACACTGAAGCTTTCTTT. Translated: CASSLTARGTMNTEAFF.

The chain uses TRBV4-2 and TRBJ2-2, with TRBD2 as a possible D gene (6 bases). Trimming removed 0 bases at V and 4 bases at J, with 18 bases between. This CDR3 is built from 18 residues. Per germline, CDR1 LGHNA and CDR2 YNFKEQ. CDR3 in amino acids: CASSQDQSAGSGTGELFF. For the CDR3, the DNA is TGTGCCAGCAGCCAAGATCAGTCGGCGGGATCGGGCACCGGGGAGCTGTTTTTT.

In this sample, this clone turned up a few times. CDR3 sequence: CASSVGQGGTDTQYF. CDR3 DNA sequence: TGTGCCAGCAGCGTAGGACAGGGAGGCACAGATACGCAGTATTTT. V usage is TRBV9 and J usage is TRBJ2-3, with 7 positions matching TRBD1. The germline CDR1 and CDR2 sequences are SGDLS and YYNGEE. The CDR3 covers 15 residues. Losses at the gene ends were 0 bases for V and 1 base for J; bases not matched to a gene: 2.

This chain connects TRBV18 to TRBJ2-2, with D perhaps matching TRBD1 (5 bases). V was pared by 2 bases and J by 5 bases, with 12 bases between. The length of the CDR3 is 15 residues. CDR1 and CDR2 from the germline V gene are KGHSH and LQKENI. CDR3 nucleotide sequence: TGTGCCAGCTCACCAGCAGGGTTGGGGACCGGGGAGCTGTTTTTT. It encodes CASSPAGLGTGELFF.

This chain connects TRBV2 to TRBJ2-2, with 9 bases matching TRBD2. The CDR3 is made up of 16 amino acids. The germline gives CDR1 SNHLY, CDR2 FYNNEI. With V trimmed by 4 bases and J by 5 bases, 8 bases remained unmatched. The CDR3 loop reads CASSGRAAGGTGELFF. DNA for the CDR3: TGTGCCAGCAGTGGAAGGGCAGCGGGAGGTACCGGGGAGCTGTTTTTT. The variable domain in full, completed from reference TRBV2 and TRBJ2-2, reads EPEVTQTPSHQVTQMGQEVILRCVPISNHLYFYWYRQILGQKVEFLVSFYNNEISEKSEIFDDQFSVERPDGSNFTLKIRSTKLEDSAMYFCASSGRAAGGTGELFFGEGSRLTVL.

The chain has TRBV28 and TRBJ1-1, with D tentatively TRBD1 (6 bases). The germline V gene has CDR1 MDHEN and CDR2 SYDVKM. This CDR3 has 16 amino acids. Trimming shortened V by 6 bases and J by 1 base, and 18 bases separated the two germline ends. This chain's CDR3 is CASRQRGRGKNTEAFF. In DNA form, the CDR3 reads TGTGCCAGCAGGCAGCGTGGGAGGGGGAAGAACACTGAAGCTTTCTTT.

This rearrangement joins TRBV7-9 to TRBJ1-1; 7 nucleotides agree with TRBD1. The CDR3 loop spans 14 amino acids. The V segment lost 5 bases and the J segment 1 base; nucleotides outside the gene matches: 4. Germline V CDR1 and CDR2: SEHNR, FQNEAQ (reference sequence). DNA of the CDR3: TGTGCCAGCAGCCCTCGGACAGGGAACACTGAAGCTTTCTTT. This encodes CASSPRTGNTEAFF.

This chain uses TRBV5-4 with TRBJ2-5; 9 bases are shared with TRBD2. Germline V gene lookup returns CDR1 SGHNT and CDR2 YYREEE (reference sequence). This CDR3 has 14 residues. The trim removed 1 base at V and 4 bases at J, leaving 2 bases unmatched. The CDR3 bases are TGTGCCAGCAGCTTGCGGCGGGAGGGAGAGACCCAGTACTTC. The encoded protein is CASSLRREGETQYF. Complete variable domain (other parts from reference TRBV5-4 and TRBJ2-5): ETGVTQSPTHLIKTRGQQVTLRCSSQSGHNTVSWYQQALGQGPQFIFQYYREEENGRGNFPPRFSGLQFPNYSSELNVNALELDDSALYLCASSLRREGETQYFGPGTRLLVL.

V usage is TRBV18 and J usage is TRBJ1-5, with D perhaps TRBD1 (5 bases). Germline CDR1 and CDR2: KGHSH and LQKENI. The CDR3 has 17 residues. V shed 2 bases and J shed 6 bases, with 20 bases lying between them. This CDR3 reads CASSPGAENAPGQPQHF. CDR3 nucleotides: TGTGCCAGCTCACCAGGGGCCGAAAATGCACCTGGTCAGCCCCAGCATTTT.